This note documents a single T cell receptor beta chain sequence. This sample was taken from a study of blood T cell repertoires in COVID-19. Study context: Specimens from acute and convalescent COVID-19 originated in the United States, Italy and Spain.

V lost 6 bases and J lost 6, with 18 bases in between. Germline V gene data show CDR1 as MNHEY and CDR2 as SMNVEV (reference sequence). The CDR3 spans 14 residues. Source study methods: Researchers report that nucleated cell counts were estimated from reference gene primer amplification. The repertoire was sequenced with immunoSEQ multiplex PCR; TCRdb's copy has only in-frame clones and lacks some. D and trimming were read from the DNA, whereas the V and J calls and clone size are those reported in that table. This sample has approximately 180,000 clones, with 70% to 90% found just once. This rearrangement joins TRBV27 to TRBJ2-7; no definite D call. Source material: peripheral blood. This TCR came from a man aged 55 to 70 with acute or convalescent COVID-19. This chain's CDR3 is CASRIDSPLGEQYF. DNA of the CDR3: TGTGCCAGCAGGATTGATAGCCCCCTGGGCGAGCAGTACTTC.